The next 23 T cell receptor beta chains were all read from a single sample in a study of OX40 agonist ivuxolimab in advanced cancers. Clones were read by immunoSEQ multiplex PCR, and TCRdb kept only the in-frame ones, dropping some. The sample contains more than 35,000 clones, roughly four fifths of which appear only once. The starting material was CD4+ or CD8+ T cells sorted from blood, obtained in a trial of the OX40 agonist ivuxolimab. The receptor set was obtained from an adult with an advanced solid tumor such as melanoma, head and neck, liver or kidney cancer.

The table lists this clone with a count of one. This sequence joins TRBV5-4 and TRBJ2-5; D may be TRBD2 (7 bases). Trimming left V 0 bases short and J 5 bases short, with 14 bases between. This CDR3 contains 15 residues. Germline CDR1 and CDR2: SGHNT and YYREEE (reference sequence). CDR3 bases: TGTGCCAGCAGCTTGGTGGGCAGGGGAGGGGAGACCCAGTACTTC. Protein product: CASSLVGRGGETQYF.

The rearrangement links TRBV10-1 to TRBJ2-7; 9 bases are a match to TRBD1. This CDR3 region has 12 residues. J lost 2 bases, V lost 9 bases, and 2 bases had no gene match. Germline V gene sequence: CDR1 WNHNN, CDR2 SYGVQD (reference sequence). CDR3: CARGTGPYEQYF. In DNA form, the CDR3 reads TGCGCCAGGGGGACAGGGCCCTACGAGCAGTACTTC.

The chain is built from TRBV7-9 and TRBJ2-1; D could derive from TRBD1 or TRBD2 (5 bases each). V shed 7 bases and J shed 1 base, with 14 bases lying between them. The CDR3 length is 15 residues. Germline CDR1 reads SEHNR; CDR2 reads FQNEAQ (reference sequence). The CDR3 loop is CASKGSGASYNEQFF. The CDR3 coding sequence is TGTGCCAGCAAAGGGTCCGGGGCGTCCTACAATGAGCAGTTCTTC.

V is TRBV13 and J is TRBJ2-1; D uncertain. The CDR3 is made up of 15 amino acids. Trimming took 2 bases from V and 4 from J, leaving 12 bases between them. Germline lookup yields CDR1 PRHDT and CDR2 FYEKMQ (reference sequence). This CDR3 is CASSLRVGFYNEQFF. The CDR3 region has the DNA TGTGCCAGCAGCTTACGGGTAGGGTTTTACAATGAGCAGTTCTTC. Full variable domain (outside the CDR3, taken from reference TRBV13 and TRBJ2-1): AAGVIQSPRHLIKEKRETATLKCYPIPRHDTVYWYQQGPGQDPQFLISFYEKMQSDKGSIPDRFSAQQFSDYHSELNMSSLELGDSALYFCASSLRVGFYNEQFFGPGTRLTVL.

J is TRBJ2-7 and V is TRBV4-2, with D uncertain. From germline, CDR1 is LGHNA and CDR2 YNFKEQ. Deletions cut 6 bases from V and 2 bases from J, with 11 bases between. The CDR3 spans 13 residues. This CDR3 is CASSINQAYEQYF. The DNA for the CDR3 is TGTGCCAGCAGTATAAACCAGGCCTACGAGCAGTACTTC.

V is TRBV21-1 and J is TRBJ1-5. TRBV21-1 is described as a pseudogene. The CDR3 extends over 16 amino acids. Here the CDR3 reads CASSLGQGGRKQPQHF. In DNA, the CDR3 is TGTGCCAGCAGCTTGGGGCAGGGTGGGAGGAAACAGCCCCAGCATTTT.

This CDR3 reads CASSNDGTEAFF. Written as DNA, the CDR3 is TGTGCCAGCAGTAACGACGGAACTGAAGCTTTCTTT. J is TRBJ1-1 and V is TRBV28; D is undetermined. The V end was cut by 5 bases, the J end by 5 bases, with 9 bases between. Germline loops: CDR1 MDHEN, CDR2 SYDVKM. CDR3 size: 12 residues.

This clone was detected once. A much larger clone is a single base away; this may be a read error. Distinct nucleotide sequences in the sample also encode this CDR3. The chain is built from TRBV5-1 and TRBJ2-7; 12 bases agree with TRBD2. This CDR3 is built from 17 residues. V lost 2 bases to trimming and J lost 7 bases; unmatched junction nucleotides: 13. Germline V gene data show CDR1 as SGHRS and CDR2 as YFSETQ. The CDR3 region is CASSFTLAGGSLAEQYF. The CDR3, as DNA: TGCGCCAGCAGCTTTACACTAGCGGGGGGCTCCTTGGCTGAGCAGTACTTC.

The V and J genes are TRBV6-1 and TRBJ2-5, with 7 bases matching TRBD1. The CDR3 sequence is 13 residues long. The germline V gene encodes CDR1 MNHNS and CDR2 SASEGT. Trimming removed 6 bases from V and 0 bases from J; junction bases left unmatched: 1. CDR3 protein: CASRGTDQETQYF. CDR3 coding DNA: TGTGCCAGCAGGGGGACAGACCAAGAGACCCAGTACTTC.

This rearrangement joins TRBV11-3 to TRBJ1-1; D is perhaps TRBD1 (5 bases). Trimming shortened V by 5 bases and J by 6 bases, and 10 bases separated the two germline ends. The CDR3 loop spans 12 amino acids. In germline, CDR1 is SGHNT, CDR2 YENEEA. As DNA, the CDR3 is TGTGCCAGCAGCCCCGGGGGACCTGAAGCTTTCTTT. Translation: CASSPGGPEAFF.

This chain connects TRBV27 to TRBJ2-2; 8 bases align to TRBD2. The germline V gene encodes CDR1 MNHEY and CDR2 SMNVEV (reference sequence). CDR3 length equals 15 residues. The V gene end was trimmed by 4 bases and the J gene end by 6 bases; junction bases not matched to a gene: 7. CDR3 loop: CASSSRLAKAGELFF. CDR3 sequence (DNA): TGTGCCAGCAGTTCCCGACTAGCGAAGGCCGGGGAGCTGTTTTTT.

The J gene is TRBJ1-1, the V gene TRBV28; D gene ambiguous. CDR3 size: 13 residues. The V end lost 6 bases, the J end lost 5 bases, and 13 bases lay between the germline ends. The germline V gene has CDR1 MDHEN and CDR2 SYDVKM. The CDR3 DNA is TGTGCCAGCAGATTACCGGGAGGGACTGAAGCTTTCTTT. As protein: CASRLPGGTEAFF.

The chain links TRBV10-3 to TRBJ2-7; TRBD1 matches at 8 bases. This CDR3 has 15 amino acids. V dropped 0 bases and J dropped 4; count of bases not matched to a gene: 5. The germline V gene encodes CDR1 ENHRY and CDR2 SYGVKD. For the CDR3, the DNA is TGTGCCATCAGTGAGTCGAGGACAGGGTTGTACGAGCAGTACTTC. Residues: CAISESRTGLYEQYF.

This chain joins TRBV4-1 and TRBJ2-1, with D unclear. Germline CDR1 MGHRA, CDR2 YSYEKL. Trimming stripped 5 bases from V and 4 bases from J, with 6 bases between. The CDR3 spans 12 residues. The CDR3 sequence: CASSVGYNEQFF. CDR3 nucleotides: TGCGCCAGCAGCGTGGGTTACAATGAGCAGTTCTTC.

The V and J genes are TRBV28 and TRBJ1-4; weak D call: TRBD1 (5 bases). V lost 5 bases and J 6 bases, leaving 13 bases between the germline ends. CDR3 size: 14 residues. Per germline, CDR1 MDHEN and CDR2 SYDVKM. The CDR3 is CASSRSWGDEKLFF. The CDR3 DNA is TGTGCCAGCAGTAGGTCGTGGGGCGATGAAAAACTGTTTTTT.

Comments on this clone: It may be a read error: a sequence one base away is much more abundant. This sequence joins TRBV28 and TRBJ1-6, with D possibly being TRBD1 (5 bases). Germline V CDR1 and CDR2: MDHEN, SYDVKM. This CDR3 spans 16 amino acids. The CDR3, as DNA: TGTACCAGCAGTTTGGCCATAGGGGACCCAAATTCACCCCTCCACTTT. It encodes CTSSLAIGDPNSPLHF.

The chain couples TRBV4-3 to TRBJ1-4, with D perhaps TRBD1 (5 bases). This CDR3 comprises 16 residues. Per germline, CDR1 LGHNA and CDR2 YSLEER. V lost 0 bases to trimming and J lost 8 bases, with 16 bases between them. This chain's CDR3 is CASSQDFSRVQEKLFF. CDR3 bases: TGCGCCAGCAGCCAAGACTTTAGCAGGGTCCAGGAAAAACTGTTTTTT.

This clone occurred once. This chain joins TRBV18 and TRBJ1-4, with TRBD1 identical over 7 bases. The germline V gene encodes CDR1 KGHSH and CDR2 LQKENI. CDR3 length: 15 residues. J gave up 6 bases and V 3 bases, and 7 bases lay outside the gene matches. The CDR3 region has the DNA TGTGCCAGCTCACCTGACCAGGGGGAACATGAAAAACTGTTTTTT. Protein: CASSPDQGEHEKLFF.

The gene calls are TRBV13 and TRBJ2-7; 8 nucleotides line up with TRBD2. V shed 1 base and J 2 bases; nucleotides not matched to a gene: 4. The CDR3 is 15 amino acids. Germline CDR1 and CDR2: PRHDT and FYEKMQ (reference sequence). The chain's CDR3 is CASSLVGLGPYEQYF. In DNA, the CDR3 is TGTGCCAGCAGCTTAGTGGGACTAGGGCCCTACGAGCAGTACTTC.

CDR3 amino acids: CASNEELAGVWHETQYF. For the CDR3, the DNA is TGTGCCAGCAACGAAGAACTAGCGGGAGTGTGGCACGAGACCCAGTACTTC. The chain has TRBV7-8 and TRBJ2-5; 11 nucleotides match TRBD2. The CDR3 runs 17 residues. Germline CDR1 is SGHVS and CDR2 is FQNEAQ. Germline trimming cut 7 bases from V and 5 bases from J; bases unmatched to any gene: 15.

The chain has TRBV23-1 and TRBJ2-1; D uncertain. TRBV23-1 belongs to the ORF category, with a function that is uncertain. This CDR3 is built from 16 residues. V was pared by 0 bases and J by 5 bases, with 14 bases between. The CDR3 sequence is CASSQSARRGDNEQFF. CDR3 in DNA: TGCGCCAGCAGTCAATCGGCCCGCAGAGGAGACAATGAGCAGTTCTTC.

This clone showed up just once. This chain uses TRBV28 with TRBJ1-5, with 7 positions matching TRBD1. V dropped 4 bases and J dropped 7; count of bases not matched to a gene: 4. This CDR3 has 13 residues. The germline gives CDR1 MDHEN, CDR2 SYDVKM. The DNA for the CDR3 is TGTGCCAGCAGTTACAGGGGTGGCCAGCCCCAGCATTTT. Amino acid sequence: CASSYRGGQPQHF.

This clone was seen only a few times. The J gene is TRBJ2-2, the V gene TRBV4-3; tentative D call: TRBD1 (5 bases). With 1 base removed from V and 1 base from J, the gap between germline ends came to 7 bases. Germline V gene data show CDR1 as LGHNA and CDR2 as YSLEER. The CDR3 consists of 15 residues. The CDR3 loop reads CASSQGTLNTGELFF. DNA for the CDR3: TGCGCCAGCAGCCAAGGGACACTGAACACCGGGGAGCTGTTTTTT.